Below, one TCR beta chain is given with its context. Its target is not known. The data are from a study of CD8 T cells in ankylosing spondylitis. Whole-study findings and limits: The study identified a TCR beta motif of roughly eight highly homologous variants that appeared characteristic of ankylosing spondylitis blood. Both synovial fluid and blood in reactive arthritis had previously been reported to carry some motif variants.

TCRdb ran MiXCR on the 5' RACE reads and lists one entry per CDR3 protein. The sample yields about 200,000 distinct CDR3 sequences, about a quarter seen once. The sequencing input was blood, either unsorted or a sorted T cell fraction (not recorded which). The source of this sequence is a male donor with ankylosing spondylitis or in good health (not recorded which).

CDR3 DNA: TGCAGTGCTAGAGCTGCCACTAAGGGCACAGATACGCAGTATTTT. It is translated as CSARAATKGTDTQYF. The rearrangement joins TRBV20-1 to TRBJ2-3; D gene uncertain. This CDR3 has 15 amino acids. Looked up from germline, CDR1 is DFQATT and CDR2 is SNEGSKA (reference sequence). V dropped 1 base and J dropped 1 base, with 12 bases sitting between them.